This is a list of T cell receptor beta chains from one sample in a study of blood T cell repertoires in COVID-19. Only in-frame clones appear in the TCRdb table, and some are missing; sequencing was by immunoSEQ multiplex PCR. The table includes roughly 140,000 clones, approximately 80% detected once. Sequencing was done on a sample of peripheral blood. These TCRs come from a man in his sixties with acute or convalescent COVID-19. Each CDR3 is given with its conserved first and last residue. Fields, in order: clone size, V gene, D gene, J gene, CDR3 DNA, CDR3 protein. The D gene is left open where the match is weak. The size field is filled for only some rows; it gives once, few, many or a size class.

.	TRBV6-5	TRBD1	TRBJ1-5	TGTGCCAGCAGTTACGAGGAGGGGGCGCGGCCCCAGCATTTT	CASSYEEGARPQHF
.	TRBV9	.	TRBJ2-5	TGTGCCAGCAGCGTAGGAGGTCAGGGAGGTGAGACCCAGTACTTC	CASSVGGQGGETQYF
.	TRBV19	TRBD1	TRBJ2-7	TGTGCCAGTACACCCACAGGGGGCGACTTGAAGCAGTACTTC	CASTPTGGDLKQYF
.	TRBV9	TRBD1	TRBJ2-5	TGTGCCAGCAGCGGACAGGGGGCGGCGGAAGAGACCCAGTACTTC	CASSGQGAAEETQYF
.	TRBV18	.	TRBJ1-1	TGTGCCAGCTCAGGGGCAGCCACCCCGGGGGCTGAAGCTTTCTTT	CASSGAATPGAEAFF
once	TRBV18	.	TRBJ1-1	TGTGCCAGCTCACCGGACAGAGAAGTTGAAGCTTTCTTT	CASSPDREVEAFF
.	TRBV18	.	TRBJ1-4	TGTGCCAGCTCACCGTGGGGCGGAAATGAAAAACTGTTTTTT	CASSPWGGNEKLFF
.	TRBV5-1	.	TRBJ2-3	TGCGCCAGCAGCCCGGGGGCAGATACGCAGTATTTT	CASSPGADTQYF
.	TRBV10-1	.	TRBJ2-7	TGCGCCAGCAACGGGACACCAAACTACGAGCAGTACTTC	CASNGTPNYEQYF
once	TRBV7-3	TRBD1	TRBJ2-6	TGTGCCAGCAGCTCGCCGGGACAGGGATCTGGGGCCAACGTCCTGACTTTC	CASSSPGQGSGANVLTF
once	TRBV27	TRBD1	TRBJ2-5	TGTGCCAGCAGTCCCGGGACAGGGGATGGGACCCAGTACTTC	CASSPGTGDGTQYF
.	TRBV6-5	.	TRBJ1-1	TGTGCCAGCAGTTATACGCGACAACTGAACACTGAAGCTTTCTTT	CASSYTRQLNTEAFF
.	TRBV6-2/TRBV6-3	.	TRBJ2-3	TGTGCCAGCAGTTACTCGCCTAGCGCCGATACGCAGTATTTT	CASSYSPSADTQYF
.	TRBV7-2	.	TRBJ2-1	TGTGCCAGCAGCTCATCGAACTTAATTCACAATGAGCAGTTCTTC	CASSSSNLIHNEQFF
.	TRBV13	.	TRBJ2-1	TGTGCCAGCAGCTCGGGGGACGACTACAATGAGCAGTTCTTC	CASSSGDDYNEQFF
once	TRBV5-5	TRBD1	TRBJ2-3	TGTGCCAGCAGCATTAGGACAGGGGGCAGGACAGATACGCAGTATTTT	CASSIRTGGRTDTQYF
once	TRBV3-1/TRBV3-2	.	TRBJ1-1	TGTGCCAGCAGCCCAATGGAAGGAGACGAAGCTTTCTTT	CASSPMEGDEAFF
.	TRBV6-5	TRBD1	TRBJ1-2	TGTGCCAGCATATCCGGACAGGCGGGCTATGGCTACACCTTC	CASISGQAGYGYTF
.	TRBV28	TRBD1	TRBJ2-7	TGTGCCAGCAGCCACCTCGGGACAGGGGGCGGCGAGCAGTACTTC	CASSHLGTGGGEQYF
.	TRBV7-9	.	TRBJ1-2	TGTGCCAGCAGCTTACAAGACAGGTCTGGCTATGGCTACACCTTC	CASSLQDRSGYGYTF
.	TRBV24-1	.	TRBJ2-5	TGTGCCACCAGTGATTTGGCTGGCGGGACCGAGACCCAGTACTTC	CATSDLAGGTETQYF
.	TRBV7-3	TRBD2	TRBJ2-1	TGTGCCAGCAGCTTAACGGCGACCCGCGGGCGCGGGAGGGCTTACAATGAGCAGTTCTTC	CASSLTATRGRGRAYNEQFF
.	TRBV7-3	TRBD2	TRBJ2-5	TGTGCCAGCAGCCTAACGCGGGGGGGCCAAGAGACCCAGTACTTC	CASSLTRGGQETQYF
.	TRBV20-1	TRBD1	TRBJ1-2	TGCAGTGCTAGTGGTCTCGTAGGGGGCTACTATGGCTACACCTTC	CSASGLVGGYYGYTF
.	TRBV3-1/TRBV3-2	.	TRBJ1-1	TGTGCCAGCAGCCAGACCTCCAAATCTTACAGCCGATCCACTGAAGCTTTCTTT	CASSQTSKSYSRSTEAFF
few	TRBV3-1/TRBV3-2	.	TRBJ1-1	TGTGCCAGCAGCCAAGGACCAGGCTTAGTGAACACTGAAGCTTTCTTT	CASSQGPGLVNTEAFF
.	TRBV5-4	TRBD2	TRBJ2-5	TGTGCCAGCAGCCCCGGACTAGCGGGGGGGCTGGGCAGGACCCAGTACTTC	CASSPGLAGGLGRTQYF
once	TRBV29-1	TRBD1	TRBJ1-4	TGCAGCGCTAGGGACAGCATAAATGAAAAACTGTTTTTT	CSARDSINEKLFF